This T cell receptor beta chain originates from a study of CD4 T cells in relation to SARS-CoV-2 and coronaviruses. Study at large: After roughly eleven days of antigen culture, PBMC TCR beta CDR3s were sequenced.

Study observations and caveats: Crossreactive clones expanded significantly less to SARS-CoV-2 than monoreactive clones.

Before the COVID-19 pandemic, during about 2011-2019, CD4+ T cells were taken from unexposed donors. CD4+ T cells were isolated from the cells after 10 days of culture. A note on this clone: Antigen: not known.

The ends lost 1 base at V and 4 bases at J; junction bases unmatched: 12. Germline V gene lookup returns CDR1 GTSNPN and CDR2 SVGIG (reference sequence). The CDR3 loop spans 18 amino acids. Sequencing used immunoSEQ multiplex PCR; TCRdb keeps in-frame clones, though not all of them. The sample records 18,000 or so clones, approximately 78% being singletons. The specimen was CD4+ T cells from PBMCs, cultured in vitro. The chain couples TRBV30 to TRBJ2-7, with 14 bases aligning to TRBD2. The receptor was isolated from a human donor in good health. CDR3 loop: CAWSADRGTSGSGYEQYF. The CDR3 DNA sequence: TGTGCCTGGAGTGCAGATCGCGGGACTAGCGGGAGTGGGTACGAGCAGTACTTC.